The 3 T cell receptor beta chains presented below share a single source sample, sequenced in a study of blood T cell repertoires in COVID-19. Profiled with immunoSEQ multiplex PCR; TCRdb holds only in-frame clones, not every one. Of roughly 20,000 clones detected, more than 65% appear once; the ten largest clones hold roughly 50%. The specimen sequenced was peripheral blood. The receptor source for this set is a man older than 75 with acute or convalescent COVID-19.

This clone was picked up one time. This chain joins TRBV7-9 and TRBJ1-5, with D possibly being TRBD1 (6 bases). Looked up from germline, CDR1 is SEHNR and CDR2 is FQNEAQ (reference sequence). Trimming removed 6 bases from V and 2 bases from J, with 17 bases in between. The CDR3 totals 16 residues. CDR3 region: CASSFTQGPGNQPQHF. Here the CDR3 DNA reads TGTGCCAGCAGTTTCACCCAGGGGCCTGGCAATCAGCCCCAGCATTTT.

On this clone itself: Relative to the germline gene, one junction end is altered; a read error may explain this. The chain employs TRBV6-5 and TRBJ2-7; D unresolved. Germline V gene lookup returns CDR1 MNHEY and CDR2 SVGAGI. The CDR3 is made up of 11 amino acids. The CDR3 DNA is TGTTCCAGTTTTAACTCCTACGAGCAGTACTTC. Translating it yields CSSFNSYEQYF.

The chain links TRBV5-1 to TRBJ2-1; TRBD2 matches at 11 bases. This CDR3 has 16 amino acids. CDR1 is SGHRS, CDR2 YFSETQ, per germline. After removal of 4 bases from V and 0 bases from J, the junction contained 3 bases not matched to a gene. CDR3 region: CASSLTSGSSYNEQFF. The CDR3 DNA sequence: TGCGCCAGCAGCCTAACTAGCGGGAGCTCCTACAATGAGCAGTTCTTC.